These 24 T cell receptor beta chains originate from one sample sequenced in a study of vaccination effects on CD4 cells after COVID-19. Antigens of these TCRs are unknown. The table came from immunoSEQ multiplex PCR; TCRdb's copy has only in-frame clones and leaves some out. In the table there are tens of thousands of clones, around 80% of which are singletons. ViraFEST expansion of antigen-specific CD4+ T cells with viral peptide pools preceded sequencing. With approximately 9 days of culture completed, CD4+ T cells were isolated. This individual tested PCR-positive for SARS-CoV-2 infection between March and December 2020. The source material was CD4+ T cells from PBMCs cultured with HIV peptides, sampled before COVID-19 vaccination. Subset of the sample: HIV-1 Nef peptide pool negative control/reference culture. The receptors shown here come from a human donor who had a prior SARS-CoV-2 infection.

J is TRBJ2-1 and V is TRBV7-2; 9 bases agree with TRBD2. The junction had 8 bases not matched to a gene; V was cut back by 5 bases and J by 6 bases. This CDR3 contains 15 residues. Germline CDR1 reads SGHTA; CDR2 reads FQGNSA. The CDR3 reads CASSAGTSRLNEQFF. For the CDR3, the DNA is TGTGCCAGCAGCGCCGGGACTAGCCGTCTCAATGAGCAGTTCTTC.

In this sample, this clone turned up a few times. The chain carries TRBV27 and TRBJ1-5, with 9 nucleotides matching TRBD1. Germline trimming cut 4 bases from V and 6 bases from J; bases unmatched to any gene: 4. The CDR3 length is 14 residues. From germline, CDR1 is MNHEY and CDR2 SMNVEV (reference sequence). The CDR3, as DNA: TGTGCCAGCAGTTACGGACAGGGGCGTCAGCCCCAGCATTTT. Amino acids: CASSYGQGRQPQHF.

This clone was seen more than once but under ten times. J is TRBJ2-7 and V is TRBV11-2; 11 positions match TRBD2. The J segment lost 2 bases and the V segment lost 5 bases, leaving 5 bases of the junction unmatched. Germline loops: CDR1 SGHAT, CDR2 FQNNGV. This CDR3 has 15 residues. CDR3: CASSGRLAGPYEQYF. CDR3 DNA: TGTGCCAGCAGCGGGCGACTAGCGGGGCCCTACGAGCAGTACTTC.

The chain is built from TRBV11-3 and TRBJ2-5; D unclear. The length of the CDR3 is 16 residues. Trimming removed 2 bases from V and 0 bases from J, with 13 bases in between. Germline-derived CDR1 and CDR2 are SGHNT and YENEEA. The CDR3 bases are TGTGCCAGCAGCTTAATGGGGTCTTTACACCAAGAGACCCAGTACTTC. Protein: CASSLMGSLHQETQYF.

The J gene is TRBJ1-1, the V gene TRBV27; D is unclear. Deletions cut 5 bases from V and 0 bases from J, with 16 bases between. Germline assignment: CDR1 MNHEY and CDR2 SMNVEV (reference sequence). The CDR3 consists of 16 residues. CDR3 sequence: CASSPRLTRMNTEAFF. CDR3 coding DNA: TGTGCCAGCAGTCCAAGACTGACCCGCATGAACACTGAAGCTTTCTTT.

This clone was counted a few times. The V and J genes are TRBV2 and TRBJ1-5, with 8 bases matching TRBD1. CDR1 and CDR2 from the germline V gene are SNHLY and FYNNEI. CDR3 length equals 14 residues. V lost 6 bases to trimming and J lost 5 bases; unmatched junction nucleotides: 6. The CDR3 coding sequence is TGTGCCAGCAGCGTGGACAGGGCTCATCAGCCCCAGCATTTT. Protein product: CASSVDRAHQPQHF.

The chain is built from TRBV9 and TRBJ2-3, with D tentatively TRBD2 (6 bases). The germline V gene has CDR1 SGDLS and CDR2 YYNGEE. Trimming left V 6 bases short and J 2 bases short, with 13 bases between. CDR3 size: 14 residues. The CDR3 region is CASNVRGTTDTQYF. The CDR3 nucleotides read TGTGCCAGCAACGTTCGGGGGACCACAGATACGCAGTATTTT.

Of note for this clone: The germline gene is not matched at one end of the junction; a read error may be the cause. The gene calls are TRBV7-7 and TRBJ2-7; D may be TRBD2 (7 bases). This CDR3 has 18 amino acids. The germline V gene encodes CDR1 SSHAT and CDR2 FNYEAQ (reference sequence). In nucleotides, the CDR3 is TGTGCTAGCAGCCAGAGGGGGGGAGGACTAGACGGGAGCTACGAGCAGTACTTC. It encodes CASSQRGGGLDGSYEQYF.

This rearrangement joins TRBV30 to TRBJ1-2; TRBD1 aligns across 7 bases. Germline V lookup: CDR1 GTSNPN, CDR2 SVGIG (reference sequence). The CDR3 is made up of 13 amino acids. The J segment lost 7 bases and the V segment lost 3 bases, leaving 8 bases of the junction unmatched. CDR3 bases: TGTGCCTGGAGGGACAGGAATTATAGTGGCTACACCTTC. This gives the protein CAWRDRNYSGYTF.

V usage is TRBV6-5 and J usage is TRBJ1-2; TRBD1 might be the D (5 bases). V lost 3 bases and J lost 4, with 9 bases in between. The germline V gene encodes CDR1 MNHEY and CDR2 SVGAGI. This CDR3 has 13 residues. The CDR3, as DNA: TGTGCCAGCAGTTATTTCAGGGTCTATGGCTACACCTTC. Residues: CASSYFRVYGYTF.

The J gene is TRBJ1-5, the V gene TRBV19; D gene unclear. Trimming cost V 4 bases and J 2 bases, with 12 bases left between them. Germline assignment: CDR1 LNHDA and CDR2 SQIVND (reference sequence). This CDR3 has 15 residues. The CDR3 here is CASSTPESGNQPQHF. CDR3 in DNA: TGTGCCAGTAGTACCCCGGAGTCGGGCAATCAGCCCCAGCATTTT.

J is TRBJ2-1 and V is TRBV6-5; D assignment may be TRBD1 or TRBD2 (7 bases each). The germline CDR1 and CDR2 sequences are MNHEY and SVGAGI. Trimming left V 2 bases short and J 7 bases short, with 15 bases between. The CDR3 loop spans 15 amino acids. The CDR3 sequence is CASSYRAGGGNEQFF. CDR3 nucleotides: TGTGCCAGCAGTTACCGGGCAGGGGGGGGGAATGAGCAGTTCTTC.

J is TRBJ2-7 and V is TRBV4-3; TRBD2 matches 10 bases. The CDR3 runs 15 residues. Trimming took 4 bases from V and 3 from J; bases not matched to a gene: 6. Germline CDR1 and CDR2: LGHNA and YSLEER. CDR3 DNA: TGCGCCAGCAGCCTATCTAGCGGGAGAGGCTACGAGCAGTACTTC. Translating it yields CASSLSSGRGYEQYF.

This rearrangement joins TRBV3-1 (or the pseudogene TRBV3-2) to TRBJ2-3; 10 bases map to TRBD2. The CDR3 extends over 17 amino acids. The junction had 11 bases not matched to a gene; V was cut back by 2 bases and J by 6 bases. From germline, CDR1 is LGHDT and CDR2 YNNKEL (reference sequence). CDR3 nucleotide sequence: TGTGCCAGCAGCCAATTTAGCGGGGGGCCCCCCGTGGATACGCAGTATTTT. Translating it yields CASSQFSGGPPVDTQYF.

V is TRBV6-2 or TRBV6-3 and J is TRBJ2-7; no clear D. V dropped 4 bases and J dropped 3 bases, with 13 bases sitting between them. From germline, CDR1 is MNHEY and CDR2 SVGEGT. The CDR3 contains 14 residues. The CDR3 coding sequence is TGTGCCAGCAGTTTCCTCGGGCAGGACTACGAGCAGTACTTC. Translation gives CASSFLGQDYEQYF.

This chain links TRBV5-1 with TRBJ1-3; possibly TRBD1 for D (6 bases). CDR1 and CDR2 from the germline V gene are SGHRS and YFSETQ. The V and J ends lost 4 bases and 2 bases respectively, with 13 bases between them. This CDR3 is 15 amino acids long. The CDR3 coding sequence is TGCGCCAGCAGCACAACAGGGTTTGCTGGAAACACCATATATTTT. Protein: CASSTTGFAGNTIYF.

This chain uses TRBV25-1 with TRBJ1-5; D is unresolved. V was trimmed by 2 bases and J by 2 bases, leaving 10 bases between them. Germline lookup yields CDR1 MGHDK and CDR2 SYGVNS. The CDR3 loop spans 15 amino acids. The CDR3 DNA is TGTGCCAGCAGTGAAGCCGGGGTTGGCAATCAGCCCCAGCATTTT. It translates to CASSEAGVGNQPQHF.

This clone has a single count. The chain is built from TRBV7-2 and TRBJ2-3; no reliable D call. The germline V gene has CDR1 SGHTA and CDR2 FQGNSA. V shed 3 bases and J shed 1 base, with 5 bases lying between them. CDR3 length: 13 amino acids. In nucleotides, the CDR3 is TGTGCCAGCAGCTTGTCAGGCACAGATACGCAGTATTTT. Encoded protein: CASSLSGTDTQYF.

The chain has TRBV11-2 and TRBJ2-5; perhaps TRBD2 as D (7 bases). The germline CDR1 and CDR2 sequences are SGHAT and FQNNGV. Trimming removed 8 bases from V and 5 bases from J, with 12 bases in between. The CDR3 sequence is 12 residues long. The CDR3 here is CASGLGGETQYF. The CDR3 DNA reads TGTGCCAGCGGACTAGGGGGGGAGACCCAGTACTTC.

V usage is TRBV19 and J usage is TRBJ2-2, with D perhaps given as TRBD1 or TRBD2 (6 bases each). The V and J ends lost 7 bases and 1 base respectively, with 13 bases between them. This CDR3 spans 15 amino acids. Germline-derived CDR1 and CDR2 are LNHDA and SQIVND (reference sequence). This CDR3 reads CASKPGAQNTGELFF. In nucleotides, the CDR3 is TGTGCCAGTAAGCCGGGGGCGCAGAACACCGGGGAGCTGTTTTTT.

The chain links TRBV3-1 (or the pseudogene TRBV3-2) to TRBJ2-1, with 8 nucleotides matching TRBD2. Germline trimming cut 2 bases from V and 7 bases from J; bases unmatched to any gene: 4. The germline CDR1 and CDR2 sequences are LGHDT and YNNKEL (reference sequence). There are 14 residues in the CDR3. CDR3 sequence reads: CASSQLRGVNEQFF. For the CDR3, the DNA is TGTGCCAGCAGCCAATTGCGGGGGGTTAATGAGCAGTTCTTC.

For the CDR3, the DNA is TGCAGTGCTAGTTATGCGGCTGAACCCGGGGAGCTGTTTTTT. It is translated as CSASYAAEPGELFF. The V call is TRBV20-1, the J call TRBJ2-2, with D unresolved. This CDR3 comprises 14 residues. Germline CDR1 reads DFQATT; CDR2 reads SNEGSKA (reference sequence). V gave up 3 bases and J gave up 6 bases, with 14 bases separating them.

CDR3 protein: CASSLGTVQETQYF. In DNA form, the CDR3 reads TGTGCCAGCAGCTTAGGGACGGTCCAAGAGACCCAGTACTTC. This chain uses TRBV7-8 with TRBJ2-5; D gene ambiguous. V was clipped by 1 base and J by 1 base, with 7 bases between them. The germline gives CDR1 SGHVS, CDR2 FQNEAQ. This CDR3 has 14 residues. Full variable domain (rest looked up from reference TRBV7-8 and TRBJ2-5): GAGVSQSPRYKVAKRGQDVALRCDPISGHVSLFWYQQALGQGPEFLTYFQNEAQLDKSGLPSDRFFAERPEGSVSTLKIQRTQQEDSAVYLCASSLGTVQETQYFGPGTRLLVL.

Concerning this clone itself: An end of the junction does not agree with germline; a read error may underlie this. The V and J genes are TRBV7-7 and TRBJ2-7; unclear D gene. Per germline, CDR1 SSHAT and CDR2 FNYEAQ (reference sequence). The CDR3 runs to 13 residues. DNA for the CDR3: TGTGCTAGCAGCCCGACGGGTTCCTACGAGCAGTACTTC. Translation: CASSPTGSYEQYF.